A selection of T cell receptor beta chains follows, all from one sample in a study of blood T cells in healthy people across ages. TCRdb processed the 5' RACE reads anew with MiXCR; each CDR3 protein has one entry. Among 780,000 or so distinct CDR3 sequences, around 25% were seen once, and the ten largest hold approximately 4%. The same data also went into a second study, on T cells of mothers and their children.

What was sequenced was blood. The receptors shown here come from a boy aged 10-17 years in good health. CDR3s include the opening cysteine and the closing phenylalanine or tryptophan. A D gene is named only where the DNA matches it firmly. Size values are once, few and many counts, or a class for expanded clones, and some rows have none.

TGTGCCAGCAGCGTAGACGGAGGGGGCCTTCAGCCCCAGCATTTT,CASSVDGGGLQPQHF,TRBD1,NA,TRBJ1-5,TRBV9
TGTGCCAGCAGCCCAGGGATTGACTATGGCTACACCTTC,CASSPGIDYGYTF,NA,NA,TRBJ1-2,TRBV14
TGCAGCTCGGGACAGGGGTCCTACAATGAGCAGTTCTTC,CSSGQGSYNEQFF,TRBD1,many,TRBJ2-1,TRBV29-1
TGTGCCAGCAGCTTAGAGACTGACAGAAACACTGAAGCTTTCTTT,CASSLETDRNTEAFF,NA,NA,TRBJ1-1,TRBV5-4
TGTGCCAGCAGCCGGGACCCCTGGGGACAGAGACAAGAGACCCAGTACTTC,CASSRDPWGQRQETQYF,TRBD1,few,TRBJ2-5,TRBV6-1
TGTGCCAGCAGTTTATTGCGGAACACCGGGGAGCTGTTTTTT,CASSLLRNTGELFF,NA,NA,TRBJ2-2,TRBV27
TGTGCCAGCAGTTACCGGGGACTAGCGGACTCCCCGGGCGGTATAAAGCAGTACTTC,CASSYRGLADSPGGIKQYF,TRBD2,NA,TRBJ2-7,TRBV6-5
TGTGCCAGCAGTTACGCGAGGACTAGCGGGGAGACCCAGTACTTC,CASSYARTSGETQYF,TRBD2,few,TRBJ2-5,TRBV6-2/TRBV6-3
TGCAGTGCTAGGTCTCTGGGAGGAGGAGAGACCCAGTACTTC,CSARSLGGGETQYF,NA,NA,TRBJ2-5,TRBV20-1
TGCAGTGCTACCGGACAGGGCACCCTCAAAAACATTCAGTACTTC,CSATGQGTLKNIQYF,TRBD1,NA,TRBJ2-4,TRBV20-1
TGTGCCAGCAGTGAAAAGGTCGGGACAGCGTTTTCGTACTTC,CASSEKVGTAFSYF,TRBD1,few,TRBJ2-7,TRBV6-1
TGTGCCAGCAGTGCCCCCCAAGGCCCCGAGACCCAGTACTTC,CASSAPQGPETQYF,NA,many,TRBJ2-5,TRBV2
TGTGCCAGCAGGTTGGGGGTGGGTGACTATGGCTACACCTTC,CASRLGVGDYGYTF,NA,NA,TRBJ1-2,TRBV27
TGTGCCAGCTCACCGTGGACAGGGGGCGAGACAGATACGCAGTATTTT,CASSPWTGGETDTQYF,TRBD1,few,TRBJ2-3,TRBV18
TGTGCCAGCAATCCCTCCGGCACAGATACGCAGTATTTT,CASNPSGTDTQYF,NA,NA,TRBJ2-3,TRBV2
TGCAGTGCTAGAGATGTGTCTAGCGGGAAAGATGAGCAGTTCTTC,CSARDVSSGKDEQFF,TRBD2,NA,TRBJ2-1,TRBV20-1
TGTGCCAGCAGTTTGGGGGCTTCTGGGCAGTCCCAGCATTTT,CASSLGASGQSQHF,NA,NA,TRBJ1-5,TRBV6-2/TRBV6-3
TGCAGTGCTCCCGACCCGGCTAGCGGGGACGGGGAGCTGTTTTTT,CSAPDPASGDGELFF,TRBD2,NA,TRBJ2-2,TRBV20-1
TGTGCCAGCTCACCTTATCCAAGCTCTGGAAACACCATATATTTT,CASSPYPSSGNTIYF,NA,few,TRBJ1-3,TRBV18
TGCGCCAGCAGCCCCCAACCCGACGGGACAGGTTCCTACGAGCAGTACTTC,CASSPQPDGTGSYEQYF,TRBD1,once,TRBJ2-7,TRBV4-1
TGTGCCAGCAGCTTAGTGGCAGTGAGGGGCCACGGAGAGACCCAGTACTTC,CASSLVAVRGHGETQYF,NA,few,TRBJ2-5,TRBV7-8
TGCGCCAGCAGCCAAGATAATTATAATAGGAACCAGCAGTACTTC,CASSQDNYNRNQQYF,NA,NA,TRBJ2-7,TRBV4-3
TGCAGCACCAAGGAGTGGTTGACCAATGAGCAGTTCTTC,CSTKEWLTNEQFF,NA,many,TRBJ2-1,TRBV29-1
TGCGCCAGCAGCCAAGATCCTGGGAGCTCTGGGGCCAACGTCCTGACTTTC,CASSQDPGSSGANVLTF,NA,NA,TRBJ2-6,TRBV4-3
TGCAGCGTCGAGGACAGCACCTACGAGCAGTACTTC,CSVEDSTYEQYF,NA,few,TRBJ2-7,TRBV29-1
TGCGCCAGCAGCTTGGTCTCCCAGGGGCACAATGAGCAGTTCTTC,CASSLVSQGHNEQFF,NA,few,TRBJ2-1,TRBV5-1
TGTGCCAGCAGGAACGGGGGGATAAAGAGCTCCTACGAGCAGTACTTC,CASRNGGIKSSYEQYF,TRBD2,few,TRBJ2-7,TRBV28
TGTGCCAGCAGTGAAGCAGGGGGGACAGCGTACAATGAGCAGTTCTTC,CASSEAGGTAYNEQFF,NA,few,TRBJ2-1,TRBV25-1
TGTGCCAGCAGTCAACCAAAGACTAGCGGGGGGGAGAATGAGCAGTACTTC,CASSQPKTSGGENEQYF,TRBD2,NA,TRBJ2-5,TRBV7-2
TGCGCCAGCAGCCATGACGGGACTAGCGGGAGAGGGGGTGAGCAGTTCTTC,CASSHDGTSGRGGEQFF,TRBD2,few,TRBJ2-1,TRBV4-1
TGTGCCAGCAGCCAAAGCAGGGACCTACAAGAGACCCAGTACTTC,CASSQSRDLQETQYF,NA,NA,TRBJ2-5,TRBV3-1
TGCAGCGTTTTGGTTCGGACTGAAGCTTTCTTT,CSVLVRTEAFF,NA,NA,TRBJ1-1,TRBV29-1
TGTGCCAGCAGCTTAGGTCCTAGCGGGAGTGTGGGGGAGCAGTACTTC,CASSLGPSGSVGEQYF,TRBD2,NA,TRBJ2-7,TRBV7-2
TGTGCCAGCAGTTCCAAGGGGGTTACTGGAAACACCATATATTTT,CASSSKGVTGNTIYF,NA,NA,TRBJ1-3,TRBV28
TGCAGCGTTGCCAGCAGTACCTACGAGCAGTACTTC,CSVASSTYEQYF,NA,few,TRBJ2-7,TRBV29-1